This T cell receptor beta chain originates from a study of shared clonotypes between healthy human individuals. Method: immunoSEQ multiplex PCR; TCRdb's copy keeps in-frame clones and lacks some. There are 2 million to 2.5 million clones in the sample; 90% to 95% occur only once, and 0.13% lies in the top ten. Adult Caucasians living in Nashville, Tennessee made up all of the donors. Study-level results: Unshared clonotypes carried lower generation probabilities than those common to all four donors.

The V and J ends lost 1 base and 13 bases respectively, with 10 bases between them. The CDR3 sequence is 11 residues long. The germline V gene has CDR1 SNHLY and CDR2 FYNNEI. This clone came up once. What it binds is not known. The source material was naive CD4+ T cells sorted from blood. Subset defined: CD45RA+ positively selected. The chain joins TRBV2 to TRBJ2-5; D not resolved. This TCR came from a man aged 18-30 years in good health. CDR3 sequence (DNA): TGTGCCAGCAGTGAAGGGCAAATCCCGTACTTC. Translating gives CASSEGQIPYF.